This entry concerns a single T cell receptor beta chain. Original handling: Scientists estimated how many nucleated cells there were by amplifying reference gene primers. Some clones are missing from TCRdb's copy, which holds only in-frame ones; the method was immunoSEQ multiplex PCR. V and J calls and clone size are as listed in that table; D and trimming were resolved from the DNA. The table has 40,000 to 60,000 clones, around 84% seen once. This sample was taken from a study of blood T cell repertoires in COVID-19. Study information: The United States, Italy and Spain supplied acute and convalescent COVID-19 samples. Sources were T cells, B-cell-depleted T cells, or PBMCs; the material itself was cDNA or gDNA.

Deletions cut 4 bases from V and 7 bases from J, with 11 bases between. The CDR3 runs to 13 residues. CDR1 SGHRS and CDR2 YFSETQ come from the germline V gene. Seattle's cohort entered during active infection and was followed longitudinally. The TCR comes from a woman aged 80 or older with COVID-19, enrolled during active disease. Sequenced: peripheral blood. The chain has TRBV5-1 and TRBJ1-4; TRBD1 is a possible D gene (6 bases). The CDR3 is CASSAGDTEKLFF. As DNA, the CDR3 is TGCGCCAGCAGCGCCGGGGACACTGAAAAACTGTTTTTT.